This T cell receptor (beta chain) was documented in a study of shared clonotypes between healthy human individuals. On the study more broadly: Each donor's CD8 memory used one plate, CD8 naive two, each CD4 subset three.

CD45RO-negative CD8 cells positively selected for CCR7 made up the naive population, which excluded terminally differentiated effector memory CD45RA+ cells. Per sorted-subset replicate PCR, input was approximately 200 ng DNA, representing tens of thousands of T cell genomes. Sequenced by immunoSEQ multiplex PCR; TCRdb stores in-frame clones only, minus some. The sample carries roughly 850,000 clones, 90% to 97% recorded once. There are 16 residues in the CDR3. Germline-derived CDR1 and CDR2 are SGHNT and YENEEA. V was shortened by 1 base and J by 5 bases, with 15 bases between the two germline ends. The rearrangement links TRBV11-3 to TRBJ2-1; possibly TRBD1 for D (7 bases). This sequence was found in a man aged 25 to 40 in good health. The sample was naive CD8+ T cells sorted from blood. The CDR3 is CASSLVGGQIDNEQFF. In DNA, the CDR3 is TGTGCCAGCAGCTTAGTGGGGGGACAGATAGACAATGAGCAGTTCTTC.